This T cell receptor (beta chain) was retrieved from a study of cytomegalovirus exposure and HLA in healthy donors. The count of this clone is one. The ends were cut back, 2 bases at V and 1 base at J, with 11 bases in the middle. The CDR3 totals 16 residues. Germline-derived CDR1 and CDR2 are SNHLY and FYNNEI. Some clones are missing from TCRdb's copy, which holds only in-frame ones; the method was immunoSEQ multiplex PCR. This repertoire shows roughly 350,000 clones, 75% to 90% found once; its top ten account for around 0.8%. This TCR was recovered from a woman aged 18-29 years in good health and CMV-seronegative. The material sequenced was PBMCs. The rearrangement joins TRBV2 to TRBJ2-2; TRBD1 might be the D (6 bases). CDR3 protein: CASSEQGTKNTGELFF. The CDR3 DNA reads TGTGCCAGCAGTGAACAAGGGACAAAGAACACCGGGGAGCTGTTTTTT.